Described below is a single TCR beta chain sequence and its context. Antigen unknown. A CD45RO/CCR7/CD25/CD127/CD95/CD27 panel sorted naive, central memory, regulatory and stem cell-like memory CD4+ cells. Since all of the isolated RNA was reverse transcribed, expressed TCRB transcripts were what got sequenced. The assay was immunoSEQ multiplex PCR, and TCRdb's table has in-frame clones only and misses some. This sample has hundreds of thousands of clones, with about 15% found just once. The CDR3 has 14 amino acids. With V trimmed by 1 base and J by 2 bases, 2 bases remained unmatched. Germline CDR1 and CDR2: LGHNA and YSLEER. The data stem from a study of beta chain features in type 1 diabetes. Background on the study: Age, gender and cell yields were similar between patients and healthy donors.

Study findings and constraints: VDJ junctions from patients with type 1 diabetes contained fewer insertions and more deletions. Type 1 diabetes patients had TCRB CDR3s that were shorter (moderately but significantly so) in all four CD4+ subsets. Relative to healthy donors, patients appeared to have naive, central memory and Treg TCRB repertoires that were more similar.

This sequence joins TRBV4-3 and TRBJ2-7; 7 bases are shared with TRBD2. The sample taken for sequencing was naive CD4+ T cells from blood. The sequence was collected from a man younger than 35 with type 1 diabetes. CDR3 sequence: CASSQGGGTYEQYF. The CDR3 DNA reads TGCGCCAGCAGCCAAGGCGGGGGTACCTACGAGCAGTACTTC.